These 32 T cell receptor beta chains were all obtained from the same sample, sequenced in a study of blood T cell repertoires in COVID-19. Profiling relied on immunoSEQ multiplex PCR, and the TCRdb table lists in-frame clones only, not all of them. The sample includes over 150,000 clones, 94% of them seen just once. Sequencing was performed on peripheral blood. These receptors were taken from a man in his thirties or forties with COVID-19, enrolled during active disease.

The chain carries TRBV29-1 and TRBJ2-7; weak D call: TRBD1 (7 bases). Trimming took off 6 bases at V and 0 bases at J, with 12 bases between the two ends. The CDR3 runs 13 residues. Germline values: CDR1 SQVTM, CDR2 ANQGSEA. The CDR3 loop is CSVRDSSSYEQYF. DNA of the CDR3: TGCAGCGTGCGGGACAGTAGCTCCTACGAGCAGTACTTC.

The V gene is TRBV5-4, the J gene TRBJ2-5, with 7 bases aligning to TRBD1. V lost 0 bases, J lost 2 bases, and 10 bases stayed unmatched. The germline V gene encodes CDR1 SGHNT and CDR2 YYREEE (reference sequence). The length of the CDR3 is 17 residues. The CDR3 here is CASSLVGGSNRQETQYF. The CDR3 DNA is TGTGCCAGCAGCTTGGTAGGGGGCAGTAACAGACAAGAGACCCAGTACTTC.

J is TRBJ2-5 and V is TRBV2; TRBD1 might be the D (6 bases). The CDR3 length is 14 residues. Trimming removed 6 bases from V and 5 bases from J, with 16 bases in between. Germline V gene data show CDR1 as SNHLY and CDR2 as FYNNEI. The DNA for the CDR3 is TGTGCCAGCAGCGCGCAGGGGATATGGGAGACCCAGTACTTC. Its translation: CASSAQGIWETQYF.

V is TRBV4-2 and J is TRBJ2-5, with D unresolved. This CDR3 is 13 amino acids long. CDR1 and CDR2 (germline): LGHNA, YNFKEQ. V was pared by 0 bases and J by 9 bases, with 11 bases between. CDR3: CASSQESVGSQYF. The DNA for the CDR3 is TGTGCCAGCAGCCAAGAGAGTGTCGGTTCCCAGTACTTC.

In its sample, this clone was seen once. This chain links TRBV5-6 with TRBJ2-2; possibly TRBD1 for D (7 bases). The CDR3 totals 14 residues. Trimming stripped 5 bases from V and 3 bases from J, with 11 bases between. Germline CDR1 SGHDT, CDR2 YYEEEE. CDR3 nucleotides: TGTGCCAGCAGGCGGGACAGCCACACCGGGGAGCTGTTTTTT. Residues: CASRRDSHTGELFF.

This clone appeared once. J is TRBJ2-4 and V is TRBV7-9, with D perhaps matching TRBD2 (6 bases). Germline assignment: CDR1 SEHNR and CDR2 FQNEAQ (reference sequence). This CDR3 contains 13 residues. V was shortened by 8 bases and J by 7 bases, with 15 bases between the two germline ends. The DNA of the CDR3 is TGTGCCAGCGGCGCCGGGACTGCTAACATTCAGTACTTC. Its translation: CASGAGTANIQYF.

CDR3 loop: CASSLRNGQGPLLGYTF. The CDR3 DNA reads as TGTGCCAGCAGCCTCCGAAACGGACAGGGGCCCTTGCTTGGCTACACCTTC. The chain is built from TRBV11-3 and TRBJ1-2, with TRBD1 identical over 9 bases. The CDR3 spans 17 residues. V trimming: 5 bases; J trimming: 7 bases; junction bases outside the gene matches: 17. Per the germline V gene, CDR1 is SGHNT and CDR2 is YENEEA.

V gene TRBV27 combines with J gene TRBJ1-5, with D perhaps matching TRBD1 (5 bases). The CDR3 runs 15 residues. The V end was cut by 7 bases, the J end by 1 base, with 14 bases between. Germline loops: CDR1 MNHEY, CDR2 SMNVEV (reference sequence). The CDR3 here is CASKPAPGSNQPQHF. The CDR3 bases are TGTGCCAGCAAACCGGCCCCAGGGAGCAATCAGCCCCAGCATTTT.

The chain has TRBV20-1 and TRBJ2-5; D is unclear. V was shortened by 7 bases and J by 1 base, with 7 bases between the two germline ends. Germline-derived CDR1 and CDR2 are DFQATT and SNEGSKA (reference sequence). The CDR3 covers 11 residues. In nucleotides, the CDR3 is TGCAGTGGCGAGTCCCAAGAGACCCAGTACTTC. Translation gives CSGESQETQYF.

V and J are TRBV27 and TRBJ1-2, with 8 bases fitting TRBD1. Per germline, CDR1 MNHEY and CDR2 SMNVEV (reference sequence). V lost 4 bases, J lost 2 bases, and 12 bases stayed unmatched. CDR3 length: 17 residues. CDR3 amino acids: CASSWRMTGAENYGYTF. The CDR3 DNA sequence: TGTGCCAGCAGTTGGCGGATGACAGGGGCGGAAAACTATGGCTACACCTTC.

The rearrangement links TRBV6-2 or TRBV6-3 to TRBJ1-2; weak D call: TRBD1 (5 bases). CDR1 is MNHEY, CDR2 SVGEGT, per germline. Trimming pared 4 bases from V and 2 bases from J, leaving 8 bases between. The CDR3 runs 13 residues. CDR3 nucleotides: TGTGCCAGCAGTTCGGGGGGAAACTATGGCTACACCTTC. Its protein product is CASSSGGNYGYTF.

The chain joins TRBV19 to TRBJ1-1, with TRBD1 identical over 10 bases. J lost 4 bases, V lost 0 bases, and 5 bases had no gene match. The CDR3 totals 16 residues. Germline lookup yields CDR1 LNHDA and CDR2 SQIVND (reference sequence). CDR3 sequence: CASSIDPGQGFTEAFF. CDR3 bases: TGTGCCAGTAGTATAGACCCGGGACAGGGGTTCACTGAAGCTTTCTTT.

This sequence joins TRBV5-1 and TRBJ1-1, with TRBD1 matching over 11 bases. CDR1 and CDR2 from the germline V gene are SGHRS and YFSETQ. Losses at the gene ends were 4 bases for V and 0 bases for J; bases not matched to a gene: 5. The CDR3 totals 16 residues. Here the CDR3 DNA reads TGCGCCAGCAGCCCGGACAGGGGGCTTTTGAACACTGAAGCTTTCTTT. It yields the protein CASSPDRGLLNTEAFF.

The V and J genes are TRBV12-3 or TRBV12-4 and TRBJ2-2, with D possibly TRBD1 on 6 matching bases. This CDR3 comprises 12 residues. The germline V and J ends were trimmed by 6 bases and 12 bases, with 14 bases remaining between them. DNA of the CDR3: TGTGCCAGCAGCCCCCCTAGGGGGAAGCTGTTTTTT. Protein sequence: CASSPPRGKLFF.

This chain uses TRBV30 with TRBJ2-3, with D possibly TRBD2 on 5 matching bases. V was cut by 0 bases and J by 2 bases, with 12 bases left in between. The CDR3 is made up of 15 amino acids. Germline values: CDR1 GTSNPN, CDR2 SVGIG (reference sequence). The CDR3 DNA sequence: TGTGCCTGGAGTGTACTAGGCAGGCTCACAGATACGCAGTATTTT. It is translated as CAWSVLGRLTDTQYF.

The rearrangement joins TRBV9 to TRBJ1-2, with a tentative D call TRBD1 (6 bases). The CDR3 is 17 residues long. Germline V lookup: CDR1 SGDLS, CDR2 YYNGEE. Trimming removed 4 bases at V and 8 bases at J, with 27 bases between. This chain's CDR3 is CASSPGADRSPPLGYTF. As DNA, the CDR3 is TGTGCCAGCAGCCCTGGGGCAGACAGGTCACCCCCGCTGGGCTACACCTTC.

The rearrangement joins TRBV27 to TRBJ1-1; TRBD1 aligns across 7 bases. With V trimmed by 3 bases and J by 0 bases, 7 bases remained unmatched. Germline V gene data show CDR1 as MNHEY and CDR2 as SMNVEV (reference sequence). CDR3 length equals 16 residues. Here the CDR3 DNA reads TGTGCCAGCAGTTTGGACAGGAGGGGCGTGAACACTGAAGCTTTCTTT. Translated, it gives CASSLDRRGVNTEAFF.

There are a few counts of this clone. The chain has TRBV6-5 and TRBJ1-2; no definite D call. The CDR3 has 16 amino acids. Trimming removed 2 bases from V and 0 bases from J, with 13 bases in between. The germline gives CDR1 MNHEY, CDR2 SVGAGI. The CDR3 region is CASSYTNSLANYGYTF. CDR3 DNA sequence: TGTGCCAGCAGTTACACAAACAGCTTAGCTAACTATGGCTACACCTTC.

The rearrangement links TRBV6-5 to TRBJ2-3; possible D gene TRBD1, 6 bases. This CDR3 comprises 15 residues. Trimming pared 6 bases from V and 1 base from J, leaving 14 bases between. The germline CDR1 and CDR2 sequences are MNHEY and SVGAGI. The CDR3 coding sequence is TGTGCCAGCAGCCAAGGCAGGGGCGGCACAGATACGCAGTATTTT. As protein: CASSQGRGGTDTQYF.

The rearrangement uses TRBV9 and TRBJ2-7; tentative D call: TRBD2 (6 bases). Germline V lookup: CDR1 SGDLS, CDR2 YYNGEE. The CDR3 has 15 amino acids. The V end lost 7 bases, the J end lost 2 bases, and 19 bases lay between the germline ends. CDR3 in amino acids: CASSQQSSATYEQYF. CDR3 DNA sequence: TGTGCCAGCTCCCAACAGTCTAGCGCCACCTACGAGCAGTACTTC.

This clone was found many times. This chain connects TRBV2 to TRBJ1-5; D call uncertain. The CDR3 runs to 14 residues. V dropped 3 bases and J dropped 4 bases, with 10 bases sitting between them. The germline gives CDR1 SNHLY, CDR2 FYNNEI. CDR3 sequence: CASSEWRKNQPQHF. The CDR3 coding sequence is TGTGCCAGCAGTGAGTGGAGGAAGAATCAGCCCCAGCATTTT. Looking up the rest from reference TRBV2 and TRBJ1-5 gives the full variable domain: EPEVTQTPSHQVTQMGQEVILRCVPISNHLYFYWYRQILGQKVEFLVSFYNNEISEKSEIFDDQFSVERPDGSNFTLKIRSTKLEDSAMYFCASSEWRKNQPQHFGDGTRLSIL.

The rearrangement links TRBV10-3 to TRBJ1-2; a weak D match, TRBD1 (6 bases). The CDR3 has 14 residues. V was cut by 6 bases and J by 6 bases, with 17 bases left in between. Per germline, CDR1 ENHRY and CDR2 SYGVKD. The CDR3 coding sequence is TGTGCCATCAGGGAATTGGGGGCTATTGATGGCTACACCTTC. It specifies CAIRELGAIDGYTF.

V gene TRBV7-9 combines with J gene TRBJ2-5; 8 positions agree with TRBD1. The length of the CDR3 is 13 residues. Germline V gene data show CDR1 as SEHNR and CDR2 as FQNEAQ (reference sequence). Trimming cost V 5 bases and J 6 bases; bases outside gene matches: 5. In DNA form, the CDR3 reads TGTGCCAGCAGCCAGGACAGGGCGAAGACCCAGTACTTC. It is translated as CASSQDRAKTQYF.

The rearrangement links TRBV6-5 to TRBJ1-2, with D tentatively TRBD1 (5 bases). V lost 5 bases, J lost 0 bases, and 13 bases lay in between. Germline CDR1 reads MNHEY; CDR2 reads SVGAGI. The CDR3 has 15 amino acids. The CDR3 loop is CASSTWTRANYGYTF. The DNA of the CDR3 is TGTGCCAGCAGTACCTGGACAAGAGCTAACTATGGCTACACCTTC.

V is TRBV10-2 and J is TRBJ2-7, with D perhaps matching TRBD2 (6 bases). Trimming pared 6 bases from V and 3 bases from J, leaving 12 bases between. The CDR3 is 13 residues long. Germline lookup yields CDR1 WSHSY and CDR2 SAAADI. The DNA of the CDR3 is TGCGCCAGCAGAGCCCGGGAGCACTACGAGCAGTACTTC. Its translation is CASRAREHYEQYF.

The chain employs TRBV15 and TRBJ2-5; 14 bases fit TRBD2. Germline CDR1 is LNHNV and CDR2 is YYDKDF (reference sequence). The CDR3 contains 15 residues. Trimming at V came to 3 bases and at J to 3 bases, leaving 0 bases not matched to a gene. For the CDR3, the DNA is TGTGCCACCAGCAGGACTAGCGGGGGGGAAGAGACCCAGTACTTC. Its translation is CATSRTSGGEETQYF.

Only one count was recorded for this clone. The gene calls are TRBV4-1 and TRBJ2-6, with D maybe TRBD1 (6 bases). Germline CDR1 reads MGHRA; CDR2 reads YSYEKL. This CDR3 contains 15 residues. Trimming shortened V by 3 bases and J by 4 bases, and 10 bases separated the two germline ends. CDR3 protein: CASSHTGSGANVLTF. The CDR3 region has the DNA TGCGCCAGCAGCCACACAGGGTCGGGGGCCAACGTCCTGACTTTC.

The chain uses TRBV9 and TRBJ2-7; D is undetermined. Trimming removed 3 bases at V and 5 bases at J, with 21 bases between. The length of the CDR3 is 16 residues. CDR1 and CDR2 (germline): SGDLS, YYNGEE. CDR3 in DNA: TGTGCCAGCAGCGCCTCCGCTTCCTCCCGAGCGCACGAGCAGTACTTC. Its translation: CASSASASSRAHEQYF.

This rearrangement joins TRBV7-9 to TRBJ1-5; D is unresolved. The V end lost 8 bases, the J end lost 0 bases, and 11 bases lay between the germline ends. The CDR3 totals 14 residues. Germline V gene sequence: CDR1 SEHNR, CDR2 FQNEAQ (reference sequence). CDR3 sequence reads: CASAAGASNQPQHF. CDR3 nucleotides: TGTGCCAGCGCGGCCGGAGCTAGCAATCAGCCCCAGCATTTT.

The V call is TRBV29-1, the J call TRBJ1-1; perhaps TRBD1 as D (5 bases). Germline CDR1 reads SQVTM; CDR2 reads ANQGSEA. V lost 4 bases and J lost 5, with 17 bases in between. This CDR3 is built from 14 residues. CDR3 in DNA: TGCAGCGTTGGGGGGGAAGGTAGAAGAACTGAAGCTTTCTTT. Protein: CSVGGEGRRTEAFF.

This clone showed up just a few times. V gene TRBV7-9 combines with J gene TRBJ2-7; 7 bases align to TRBD2. This CDR3 is 11 amino acids long. After removal of 1 base from V and 12 bases from J, the junction contained 3 bases not matched to a gene. Germline V gene data show CDR1 as SEHNR and CDR2 as FQNEAQ (reference sequence). For the CDR3, the DNA is TGTGCCAGCAGCTTAGATAGCGGGTGGTACTTC. It translates to CASSLDSGWYF.

This clone was seen only once. The J gene is TRBJ1-1, the V gene TRBV5-1; 11 nucleotides align to TRBD1. The CDR3 loop spans 14 amino acids. Germline trimming cut 6 bases from V and 4 bases from J; bases unmatched to any gene: 5. Germline V gene sequence: CDR1 SGHRS, CDR2 YFSETQ. CDR3 sequence reads: CASTGQGAVTEAFF. For the CDR3, the DNA is TGCGCCAGCACCGGACAGGGGGCGGTCACTGAAGCTTTCTTT. The whole variable domain, filled in from reference TRBV5-1 and TRBJ1-1, reads KAGVTQTPRYLIKTRGQQVTLSCSPISGHRSVSWYQQTPGQGLQFLFEYFSETQRNKGNFPGRFSGRQFSNSRSEMNVSTLELGDSALYLCASTGQGAVTEAFFGQGTRLTVV.